These T cell receptor beta chains were read from a single sample in a study of T cells in pancreatic ductal adenocarcinoma. Using immunoSEQ multiplex PCR, the repertoire was profiled, and TCRdb retains in-frame clones only, with some absent. The profile covers about 97,000 clones, with roughly 96% appearing a single time and around 2.9% taken by the ten largest. Input material: PBMCs. The receptors originated from a human donor with pancreatic ductal adenocarcinoma. Both conserved end residues are part of each CDR3. Fields, in order: V gene, J gene, D gene, CDR3 protein, CDR3 DNA. A D gene is named only where the DNA matches it firmly.

>TRBV4-3|TRBJ2-7|NA
CASSQDPGSEYHEQYF
TGCGCCAGCAGCCAAGATCCGGGATCGGAGTATCACGAGCAGTACTTC
>TRBV6-1|TRBJ2-4|NA
CASRERGTIKNIQYF
TGTGCCAGCAGGGAGAGGGGGACAATAAAAAACATTCAGTACTTC
>TRBV2|TRBJ2-7|NA
CASRSTDPTYEQYF
TGTGCCAGCAGGTCGACTGATCCGACCTACGAGCAGTACTTC
>TRBV18|TRBJ2-7|TRBD1
CASSPGTEIAYEQYF
TGTGCCAGCTCACCAGGGACAGAAATAGCCTACGAGCAGTACTTC
>TRBV7-2|TRBJ2-7|TRBD1
CASRTGGGYEQYF
TGTGCCAGCAGAACAGGGGGCGGCTACGAGCAGTACTTC
>TRBV7-3|TRBJ2-5|NA
CASSSQGTQETQYF
TGTGCCAGCAGCTCACAGGGTACCCAAGAGACCCAGTACTTC
>TRBV7-2|TRBJ2-3|TRBD1
CASRARGSDTQYF
TGTGCCAGCAGGGCCAGGGGGTCAGATACGCAGTATTTT
>TRBV7-9|TRBJ2-3|TRBD1
CASSSGQGADTQYF
TGTGCCAGCAGCTCCGGACAGGGGGCCGATACGCAGTATTTT
>TRBV30|TRBJ1-1|NA
CAWGAQEDTEAFF
TGTGCCTGGGGGGCACAAGAGGACACTGAAGCTTTCTTT
>TRBV5-1|TRBJ2-2|NA
CASSLQGGELFF
TGCGCCAGCAGCCTGCAGGGTGGGGAGCTGTTTTTT
>TRBV7-2|TRBJ1-4|NA
CASSREAFEKLFF
TGTGCCAGCAGCCGGGAGGCTTTTGAAAAACTGTTTTTT
>TRBV11-2|TRBJ2-2|NA
CASSSLGLPNTGELFF
TGTGCCAGCAGCTCGCTCGGACTACCGAACACCGGGGAGCTGTTTTTT
>TRBV10-3|TRBJ1-5|NA
CAISESDTGSYQPQHF
TGTGCCATCAGTGAGTCCGATACAGGGAGTTATCAGCCCCAGCATTTT
>TRBV5-4|TRBJ1-4|TRBD1
CASSLSGGNEKLFF
TGTGCCAGCAGCTTGTCAGGGGGTAACGAAAAACTGTTTTTT
>TRBV7-3|TRBJ2-2|NA
CASSSRSNTGELFF
TGTGCCAGCAGCTCCCGGTCGAACACCGGGGAGCTGTTTTTT
>TRBV4-1|TRBJ2-7|TRBD1
CASSHGQGPSYEQYF
TGCGCCAGCAGCCACGGACAGGGACCGTCCTACGAGCAGTACTTC
>TRBV6-1|TRBJ1-1|NA
CASTVWPMNTEAFF
TGTGCCAGCACCGTCTGGCCCATGAACACTGAAGCTTTCTTT
>TRBV18|TRBJ2-7|TRBD1
CASSPGQGSYEQYF
TGTGCCAGCTCACCAGGACAGGGTTCCTACGAGCAGTACTTC
>TRBV11-2|TRBJ1-1|TRBD1
CASSYPRGRGAFF
TGTGCCAGCAGCTACCCCAGGGGGAGAGGAGCTTTCTTT
>TRBV7-2|TRBJ2-7|TRBD2
CASSLAGWGGEQYF
TGTGCCAGCAGCTTAGCGGGGTGGGGGGGCGAGCAGTACTTC
>TRBV7-3|TRBJ2-7|TRBD2
CASSPTAGSYEQYF
TGTGCCAGCAGCCCGACAGCGGGGTCCTACGAGCAGTACTTC
>TRBV4-1|TRBJ2-7|TRBD2
CASSQGGFEREGLNEQYF
TGCGCCAGCAGCCAAGGTGGTTTCGAGCGGGAGGGCCTAAACGAGCAGTACTTC
>TRBV7-9|TRBJ1-4|NA
CASSSRPGGSEKLFF
TGTGCCAGCAGCTCACGGCCGGGCGGGTCTGAAAAACTGTTTTTT
>TRBV6-1|TRBJ2-7|NA
CASTDRASYEQYF
TGTGCCAGCACCGACAGAGCCTCCTACGAGCAGTACTTC
>TRBV15|TRBJ2-1|NA
CATSRAQNEQFF
TGTGCCACCAGCAGAGCCCAGAATGAGCAGTTCTTC
>TRBV5-1|TRBJ1-1|NA
CASSLGRGSEAFF
TGCGCCAGCAGCCTCGGGAGAGGATCTGAAGCTTTCTTT
>TRBV11-1|TRBJ2-7|NA
CASSPVGMYEQYF
TGTGCCAGCAGCCCCGTCGGGATGTACGAGCAGTACTTC
>TRBV30|TRBJ1-4|NA
CAWSVQEKLFF
TGTGCCTGGAGTGTTCAGGAAAAACTGTTTTTT
>TRBV4-1|TRBJ1-1|NA
CASSPLRRTEAFF
TGCGCCAGCAGCCCACTCCGGAGGACTGAAGCTTTCTTT
>TRBV28|TRBJ1-2|NA
CASRAGNARGYTF
TGTGCCAGCAGGGCAGGGAATGCGCGTGGCTACACCTTC
>TRBV7-2|TRBJ2-3|NA
CASSLQASGTDTQYF
TGTGCCAGCAGCTTGCAGGCCTCGGGGACAGATACGCAGTATTTT
>TRBV18|TRBJ1-2|NA
CASSPPSPSGGYTF
TGTGCCAGCTCACCACCGTCGCCGTCGGGTGGCTACACCTTC
>TRBV30|TRBJ2-7|NA
CAWRRLGPPEQYF
TGTGCCTGGAGAAGGTTGGGGCCCCCCGAGCAGTACTTC
>TRBV28|TRBJ2-7|NA
CASSSKFYEQYF
TGTGCCAGCAGTTCCAAATTCTACGAGCAGTACTTC
>TRBV7-3|TRBJ2-1|NA
CASSFGGYNEQFF
TGTGCCAGCAGCTTTGGAGGCTACAATGAGCAGTTCTTC
>TRBV14|TRBJ2-1|TRBD2
CASSLGAGAYNEQFF
TGTGCCAGCAGCCTCGGAGCGGGAGCTTACAATGAGCAGTTCTTC